These 23 T cell receptor beta chains originate from one sample sequenced in a study of T cells in Graves' hyperthyroidism and ophthalmopathy. What was amplified from RNA transcripts were TCR beta CDR3 regions. The TCR CDR3 first-round RT-PCR relied on the HTBI primer set. Via MiXCR, TCRdb re-called the multiplex PCR reads, giving one row per CDR3 protein. The sample has approximately 320,000 distinct CDR3 sequences, about 15% seen once. Sequencing used blood. The receptors derive from a man aged 30 to 45 with Graves' hyperthyroidism.

This clonotype was observed at least ten times. The chain has TRBV7-9 and TRBJ2-2; D call uncertain. Germline V lookup: CDR1 SEHNR, CDR2 FQNEAQ (reference sequence). V was cut by 5 bases and J by 0 bases, with 10 bases left in between. There are 15 residues in the CDR3. The CDR3 protein is CASSIGQTNTGELFF. CDR3 in DNA: TGTGCCAGCAGCATCGGCCAGACGAACACCGGGGAGCTGTTTTTT.

This clonotype was recorded at least ten times. This rearrangement joins TRBV6-4 to TRBJ2-1; 12 bases match TRBD2. Germline CDR1 and CDR2: MRHNA and SNTAGT. V trimming: 0 bases; J trimming: 6 bases; junction bases outside the gene matches: 0. CDR3 length: 15 amino acids. CDR3 nucleotide sequence: TGTGCCAGCAGTGACTCGACTAGCGGGAGCAATGAGCAGTTCTTC. This sequence encodes CASSDSTSGSNEQFF.

This clonotype was counted many times. This chain uses TRBV7-2 with TRBJ1-2, with D possibly matching TRBD1 (6 bases). This CDR3 is built from 13 residues. From germline, CDR1 is SGHTA and CDR2 FQGNSA. With 2 bases removed from V and 8 bases from J, the gap between germline ends came to 12 bases. The CDR3 nucleotides read TGTGCCAGCAGCTTATCGGGGGCGCTCGGCTACACCTTC. Encoded protein: CASSLSGALGYTF.

This clonotype was seen a handful of times. The V gene is TRBV12-5, the J gene TRBJ2-7; 8 positions agree with TRBD1. The CDR3 has 13 residues. Germline CDR1 reads LGHNT; CDR2 reads FRNRAP. Trimming took 1 base from V and 9 from J; bases not matched to a gene: 5. The DNA for the CDR3 is TGTGCTAGTGGTTTGGCACGACAGGGGAGGCAGTACTTC. Translation gives CASGLARQGRQYF.

V usage is TRBV7-3 and J usage is TRBJ2-3, with D perhaps TRBD1 (6 bases). Germline-derived CDR1 and CDR2 are SGHTA and FQGTGA. The CDR3 runs to 15 residues. Trimming removed 4 bases at V and 2 bases at J, with 13 bases between. CDR3 residues: CASSSGDTNTDTQYF. The CDR3, as DNA: TGTGCCAGCAGCTCCGGGGACACAAACACAGATACGCAGTATTTT.

This clonotype occurred many times. CDR3 in amino acids: CASSLWNEQFF. The CDR3 DNA sequence: TGCGCCAGCAGCTTGTGGAATGAGCAGTTCTTC. The chain links TRBV5-1 to TRBJ2-1, with D unclear. The length of the CDR3 is 11 residues. CDR1 and CDR2 (germline): SGHRS, YFSETQ. V lost 1 base to trimming and J lost 7 bases, with 3 bases between them.

V and J are TRBV11-3 and TRBJ2-1; 9 bases map to TRBD2. V shed 7 bases and J 7 bases; nucleotides not matched to a gene: 11. The CDR3 is made up of 15 amino acids. Germline CDR1 is SGHNT and CDR2 is YENEEA. The CDR3 coding sequence is TGTGCCAGCATTGGGTCCATAGCGGGAGTGAATGAGCAGTTCTTC. This codes for CASIGSIAGVNEQFF. The full variable domain, rest sourced from reference TRBV11-3 and TRBJ2-1, is EAGVVQSPRYKIIEKKQPVAFWCNPISGHNTLYWYLQNLGQGPELLIRYENEEAVDDSQLPKDRFSAERLKGVDSTLKIQPAELGDSAVYLCASIGSIAGVNEQFFGPGTRLTVL.

This clonotype was detected only a few times. The chain employs TRBV6-1 and TRBJ2-5; 15 nucleotides line up with TRBD2. The CDR3 length is 16 residues. Germline V gives CDR1 MNHNS, CDR2 SASEGT. The V and J ends lost 5 bases and 5 bases, in that order; junction bases with no gene match: 6. This chain's CDR3 is CASSWTSGRAGETQYF. CDR3 bases: TGTGCCAGCAGTTGGACTAGCGGGAGGGCCGGGGAGACCCAGTACTTC.

In its sample, this clonotype was seen a few times. V and J are TRBV12-3 or TRBV12-4 and TRBJ1-5; the D is unclear. The CDR3 is 15 amino acids. V lost 7 bases, J lost 4 bases, and 17 bases lay in between. CDR3 sequence: CASNLGPSSNQPQHF. The CDR3 region has the DNA TGTGCCAGCAACTTAGGGCCTTCCTCTAATCAGCCCCAGCATTTT.

At least ten counts were recorded for this clonotype. The chain combines TRBV12-3 or TRBV12-4 with TRBJ2-7; 7 nucleotides match TRBD2. This CDR3 has 14 amino acids. The V and J ends lost 3 bases and 1 base, in that order; junction bases with no gene match: 3. The CDR3 sequence: CASSLGGSSYEQYF. The CDR3 coding sequence is TGTGCCAGCAGTTTGGGGGGGAGTTCCTACGAGCAGTACTTC.

The chain combines TRBV24-1 with TRBJ2-1; 8 bases agree with TRBD2. The V gene end was trimmed by 9 bases and the J gene end by 3 bases; junction bases not matched to a gene: 21. This CDR3 is built from 19 residues. Per germline, CDR1 KGHDR and CDR2 SFDVKD. The CDR3 reads CATAGGQPGLGHDYNEQFF. As DNA, the CDR3 is TGTGCCACCGCCGGTGGGCAGCCGGGACTAGGTCATGACTACAATGAGCAGTTCTTC.

In its sample, this clonotype was seen many times. The chain is built from TRBV7-3 and TRBJ2-3, with D maybe TRBD2 (5 bases). Trimming removed 5 bases from V and 5 bases from J, with 11 bases in between. This CDR3 spans 13 amino acids. Germline CDR1 and CDR2: SGHTA and FQGTGA. CDR3 protein: CASSARVGDTQYF. DNA of the CDR3: TGTGCCAGCAGCGCGCGGGTGGGAGATACGCAGTATTTT.

This clonotype was counted a few times. The rearrangement joins TRBV10-3 to TRBJ2-1; 7 bases are a match to TRBD1. The CDR3 contains 12 residues. Per germline, CDR1 ENHRY and CDR2 SYGVKD. Trimming removed 4 bases from V and 7 bases from J; junction bases left unmatched: 1. In DNA, the CDR3 is TGTGCCATCAGTGGGGACAGTAATGAGCAGTTCTTC. Residues: CAISGDSNEQFF.

This clonotype was counted between two and nine times. The chain employs TRBV20-1 and TRBJ2-7, with a tentative D call TRBD1 (6 bases). The germline V gene has CDR1 DFQATT and CDR2 SNEGSKA (reference sequence). CDR3 length: 15 residues. Deletions cut 2 bases from V and 1 base from J, with 15 bases between. CDR3 DNA: TGCAGTGCTAGACTAACTACAGGGATTTCCTACGAGCAGTACTTC. It yields the protein CSARLTTGISYEQYF.

This rearrangement joins TRBV6-5 to TRBJ1-3; D is possibly TRBD1 (5 bases). V gave up 5 bases and J gave up 4 bases, with 6 bases separating them. The length of the CDR3 is 12 residues. Looked up from germline, CDR1 is MNHEY and CDR2 is SVGAGI. This CDR3 reads CASSNRGNTIYF. The CDR3 bases are TGTGCCAGCAGTAACAGGGGAAACACCATATATTTT.

This clonotype was observed a few times. The rearrangement uses TRBV10-3 and TRBJ2-2; 9 nucleotides align to TRBD2. With 6 bases clipped from V and 4 bases from J, the junction kept 6 bases outside the gene matches. Per the germline V gene, CDR1 is ENHRY and CDR2 is SYGVKD. The CDR3 spans 15 residues. The CDR3 sequence: CAIRGSGSGTGELFF. The CDR3 region has the DNA TGTGCCATCAGAGGTAGCGGGAGTGGCACCGGGGAGCTGTTTTTT.

This chain uses TRBV20-1 with TRBJ2-1, with a possible D match to TRBD2 (6 bases). The germline gives CDR1 DFQATT, CDR2 SNEGSKA (reference sequence). V lost 1 base and J lost 0, with 10 bases in between. The CDR3 spans 15 residues. The CDR3 DNA reads TGCAGTGCTAGAGTCGGGGGATCCTCCTACAATGAGCAGTTCTTC. Translated: CSARVGGSSYNEQFF.

This clonotype occurred a few times. The rearrangement joins TRBV6-2 or TRBV6-3 to TRBJ2-5; either TRBD1 or TRBD2 may fit D (6 bases each). The CDR3 has 15 amino acids. Trimming cost V 8 bases and J 5 bases, with 21 bases left between them. CDR1 is MNHEY and CDR2 is SVGEGT in the germline V gene. CDR3 sequence (DNA): TGTGCCAGCGAAGGGGGGAGTCCCATGAGGGAGACCCAGTACTTC. It translates to CASEGGSPMRETQYF.

This clonotype appeared many times. The genes are TRBV5-8 and TRBJ1-1; 7 bases are shared with TRBD1. V was clipped by 4 bases and J by 1 base; unmatched bases: 1. Germline loops: CDR1 SGHTS, CDR2 YDEGEE. This CDR3 has 13 residues. Written as DNA, the CDR3 is TGTGCCAGCAGCCGGACAGGGAACACTGAAGCTTTCTTT. Its translation: CASSRTGNTEAFF.

This clonotype showed up just a few times. A single base separates this from a much larger clone, so it may be a read error. The chain uses TRBV11-1 and TRBJ1-6; maybe TRBD1 (5 bases). The CDR3 is made up of 14 amino acids. Germline V CDR1 and CDR2: SGHAT, FQDESV (reference sequence). CDR3 loop: CTSSQGRNNSPLHF. CDR3 nucleotide sequence: TGTACCAGCAGCCAGGGACGGAACAATTCACCCCTCCACTTT.

The sample holds many counts of this clonotype. The chain employs TRBV6-1 and TRBJ1-5; D not resolved. V lost 6 bases, J lost 7 bases, and 13 bases lay in between. Germline loops: CDR1 MNHNS, CDR2 SASEGT. There are 13 residues in the CDR3. The CDR3 is CASSPVGYQPQHF. The CDR3 DNA reads as TGTGCCAGCAGCCCCGTGGGCTACCAGCCCCAGCATTTT.

For this clonotype: Being one base from a much bigger clone, this may be a read error. This chain links TRBV5-1 with TRBJ1-3, with D unclear. CDR1 is SGHRS, CDR2 YFSETQ, per germline. CDR3 length equals 13 residues. The V end lost 6 bases, the J end lost 2 bases, and 9 bases lay between the germline ends. The CDR3 DNA is TGCGCCAGCATCCTGGTTCCTGGAAACACCATATATTTT. It encodes CASILVPGNTIYF.

The rearrangement links TRBV24-1 to TRBJ2-2, with D perhaps matching TRBD1 (6 bases). Per germline, CDR1 KGHDR and CDR2 SFDVKD. The CDR3 runs to 16 residues. Trimming stripped 2 bases from V and 4 bases from J, with 13 bases between. Written as DNA, the CDR3 is TGTGCCACCAGTGATTGGGACACCCGGGGCACCGGGGAGCTGTTTTTT. This gives the protein CATSDWDTRGTGELFF.